These T cell receptor beta chains were read from a single sample in a study of shared clonotypes between healthy human individuals. Clones were read by immunoSEQ multiplex PCR, and TCRdb kept only the in-frame ones, dropping some. The profile shows over a million clones, 75% to 80% of them singletons. The specimen sequenced was memory CD4+ T cells from PBMCs. These TCRs come from a man between 18 and 29 years old in good health. Some clones in this sample may be carry-over from other donors' samples. CDR3s leave out the opening cysteine and the closing phenylalanine or tryptophan. The D gene is left open where the match is weak.

J gene: TRBJ2-5
V gene: TRBV25-1
D gene: -
CDR3 protein: ASSEKRQETQY

J gene: TRBJ2-3
V gene: TRBV5-1
D gene: TRBD1
CDR3 protein: ASTLSETGGDTQY

J gene: TRBJ1-1
V gene: TRBV18
D gene: -
CDR3 protein: ASSPQGHMNTEAF

J gene: TRBJ1-2
V gene: TRBV19
D gene: TRBD1
CDR3 protein: ASSHKPGQGRLNYGYT

J gene: TRBJ1-1
V gene: TRBV5-1
D gene: -
CDR3 protein: ASAYGNTEAF

J gene: TRBJ2-5
V gene: TRBV28
D gene: TRBD2
CDR3 protein: ATTLAGAGSETQY

J gene: TRBJ2-3
V gene: TRBV5-6
D gene: -
CDR3 protein: ASSFGGRDTQY

J gene: TRBJ2-5
V gene: TRBV9
D gene: -
CDR3 protein: ASSVEGRVETQY

J gene: TRBJ2-5
V gene: TRBV30
D gene: -
CDR3 protein: AWSAGETQY

J gene: TRBJ2-1
V gene: TRBV15
D gene: TRBD2
CDR3 protein: ATSRDRTSGYNEQF

J gene: TRBJ2-5
V gene: TRBV28
D gene: -
CDR3 protein: ASSQGKETQY

J gene: TRBJ2-2
V gene: TRBV7-9
D gene: -
CDR3 protein: ASSLVGWREITGELF

J gene: TRBJ2-7
V gene: TRBV5-1
D gene: TRBD1
CDR3 protein: ASSRDRGLEQY

J gene: TRBJ1-3
V gene: TRBV19
D gene: TRBD1
CDR3 protein: ASSIVDRASGNTIY

J gene: TRBJ1-3
V gene: TRBV2
D gene: -
CDR3 protein: ASRSSYSGNTIY

J gene: TRBJ2-7
V gene: TRBV5-1
D gene: -
CDR3 protein: ASSLQPLGTAYEQY

J gene: TRBJ2-2
V gene: TRBV7-2
D gene: -
CDR3 protein: ASSLVHAGELF

J gene: TRBJ2-2
V gene: TRBV5-6
D gene: TRBD1
CDR3 protein: ASSNGQANTGELF

J gene: TRBJ2-7
V gene: TRBV10-1
D gene: -
CDR3 protein: ASSERVKPYEQY

J gene: TRBJ1-1
V gene: TRBV5-1
D gene: TRBD1
CDR3 protein: ASSLTGPTEAF

J gene: TRBJ2-2
V gene: TRBV7-9
D gene: -
CDR3 protein: ASSFDLYTGELF

J gene: TRBJ2-7
V gene: TRBV6-1
D gene: TRBD1
CDR3 protein: ASSSTGQGIYEQY

J gene: TRBJ1-2
V gene: TRBV2
D gene: -
CDR3 protein: ASSISGNPPNYGYT

J gene: TRBJ2-7
V gene: TRBV18
D gene: -
CDR3 protein: ASSPWPGEGEQY

J gene: TRBJ1-2
V gene: TRBV4-3
D gene: -
CDR3 protein: ASSQDRGYGYT

J gene: TRBJ2-2
V gene: TRBV5-4
D gene: -
CDR3 protein: ASSFGGSGELF

J gene: TRBJ1-1
V gene: TRBV28
D gene: -
CDR3 protein: ASNRGHQNTEAF

J gene: -
V gene: TRBV10-3
D gene: -
CDR3 protein: AISHDLSYEQY

J gene: TRBJ2-1
V gene: TRBV28
D gene: -
CDR3 protein: ASSKGDTPLQF

J gene: TRBJ2-5
V gene: TRBV7-2
D gene: TRBD2
CDR3 protein: ASQRELAGIETQY

J gene: TRBJ1-1
V gene: TRBV6-5
D gene: -
CDR3 protein: AIQGSGSTEAF

J gene: TRBJ2-3
V gene: TRBV7-3
D gene: -
CDR3 protein: ASSLMGVYTDTQY

J gene: TRBJ1-2
V gene: TRBV5-4
D gene: -
CDR3 protein: ASSPSPTGYNYGYT

J gene: TRBJ2-3
V gene: TRBV29-1
D gene: -
CDR3 protein: SVEGAGKMGTDTQY

J gene: -
V gene: TRBV25-1
D gene: -
CDR3 protein: ASRRPSGYEQY

J gene: TRBJ2-5
V gene: TRBV11-2
D gene: TRBD1
CDR3 protein: ASSSGDRGRETQY

J gene: TRBJ1-2
V gene: TRBV28
D gene: -
CDR3 protein: ASSLIGNYGYT

J gene: TRBJ2-1
V gene: TRBV4-2
D gene: TRBD2
CDR3 protein: ASSHVAGEYNEQF

J gene: TRBJ2-7
V gene: TRBV18
D gene: TRBD1
CDR3 protein: ASSSDRTYEQY

J gene: TRBJ1-2
V gene: TRBV9
D gene: -
CDR3 protein: ASSQGSGAGGYGYT

J gene: TRBJ1-2
V gene: TRBV11-1
D gene: TRBD1
CDR3 protein: ASSLADRVGYT

J gene: TRBJ1-4
V gene: TRBV5-1
D gene: -
CDR3 protein: ASTRIEGEKLF

J gene: TRBJ1-2
V gene: TRBV4-2
D gene: TRBD1
CDR3 protein: ASSLTGYGYT

J gene: TRBJ2-5
V gene: TRBV28
D gene: -
CDR3 protein: ASSSPDKGEETQY

J gene: TRBJ1-3
V gene: TRBV28
D gene: TRBD1
CDR3 protein: ASRSGGAEGNTIY

J gene: TRBJ1-5
V gene: TRBV30
D gene: -
CDR3 protein: AWSVSGTFLGTPQH

J gene: TRBJ1-2
V gene: TRBV7-9
D gene: -
CDR3 protein: ASSLGDYGYT

J gene: TRBJ2-7
V gene: TRBV9
D gene: -
CDR3 protein: ASSVGPGGSYEQY

J gene: TRBJ2-4
V gene: TRBV27
D gene: -
CDR3 protein: ASSSPRALPKNIQY

J gene: TRBJ2-3
V gene: TRBV4-3
D gene: -
CDR3 protein: ASSQADWGDTQY

J gene: TRBJ1-1
V gene: TRBV2
D gene: -
CDR3 protein: ASRRMQETNTEAF

J gene: TRBJ2-5
V gene: TRBV6-1
D gene: TRBD2
CDR3 protein: ASTVSGRAETQY

J gene: TRBJ2-1
V gene: TRBV28
D gene: -
CDR3 protein: ASSLGRRGSYNEQF

J gene: TRBJ1-5
V gene: TRBV4-2
D gene: TRBD1
CDR3 protein: ASSQGGTGAYQPQH

J gene: TRBJ1-4
V gene: TRBV2
D gene: TRBD1
CDR3 protein: ASRLSGGSGEKLF